Listed below are T cell receptor beta chains from one sample, sequenced in a study of T cell responses to AZD1222 COVID-19 vaccine. Produced via immunoSEQ multiplex PCR; TCRdb's table is partial and in-frame only. The sample holds some 71,000 clones, 84% seen once. The material sequenced was peripheral blood, taken on day 0 of AZD1222 vaccination. The receptors here all came from an adult in good health. Each CDR3 is given with its conserved first and last residue. A D gene is named only where the DNA matches it firmly. Clone size appears in some rows only: once, few, many, or a class for an expanded clone.

TRBJ1-1 14 NA NA TRBV2 TGTGCCAGCAGTGATGGCAGAATGAACACTGAAGCTTTCTTT CASSDGRMNTEAFF
TRBJ1-1 13 NA NA TRBV30 TGTGCCTGGAGCTGGGGTGTGGGAGGTGAAGCTTTCTTT CAWSWGVGGEAFF
TRBJ1-2 14 TRBD1 NA TRBV2 TGTGCCAGCTCAGGACAGGGGGCGAGGTATGGCTACACCTTC CASSGQGARYGYTF
TRBJ2-2 14 NA NA TRBV5-1 TGCGCCAGCAGCTTTTGGGGCGGCACCGGGGAGCTGTTTTTT CASSFWGGTGELFF
TRBJ1-6 17 NA NA TRBV5-5 TGTGCCAGCAGCTTGTTGGGCAGCCGATTCTATAATTCACCCCTCCACTTT CASSLLGSRFYNSPLHF
TRBJ2-2 16 NA once TRBV3-1/TRBV3-2 TGTGCCAGCAGCCAAGTGGCAGGCACGAACACCGGGGAGCTGTTTTTT CASSQVAGTNTGELFF
TRBJ2-5 14 NA NA TRBV9 TGTGCCAGCAGCGTAGACGCGGTGGTGGAGACCCAGTACTTC CASSVDAVVETQYF
TRBJ2-2 13 NA NA TRBV28 TGTGCCTCCAGAGGGAGAAACACCGGGGAGCTGTTTTTT CASRGRNTGELFF
TRBJ2-3 15 TRBD1 NA TRBV5-4 TGTGCCAGCAGCTTGGACAGGGGCTTTACAGATACGCAGTATTTT CASSLDRGFTDTQYF
TRBJ2-6 16 NA NA TRBV19 TGTGCCAGTAGTCTTCTCCCCTGGGGCGGGGCCAACGTCCTGACTTTC CASSLLPWGGANVLTF
TRBJ1-2 14 NA NA TRBV28 TGTGCCAGCAGTTTTGTGAACAGTGGCTATGGCTACACCTTC CASSFVNSGYGYTF
TRBJ2-7 14 NA NA TRBV9 TGTGCCAGCAGCGTAGCGACGGAAAGCTACGAGCAGTACTTC CASSVATESYEQYF
TRBJ2-1 12 NA many TRBV10-1 TGCGCCAGCAGTGAAAACCTCAATGAGCAGTTCTTC CASSENLNEQFF
TRBJ1-3 13 NA NA TRBV12-3/TRBV12-4 TGTGCCAGCAGTGGGACGTGGGGAAACACCATATATTTT CASSGTWGNTIYF
TRBJ1-1 13 TRBD1 NA TRBV10-1 TGCGCCAGCAGTAAGGGACAGGACTCTGAAGCTTTCTTT CASSKGQDSEAFF
TRBJ1-4 14 NA NA TRBV7-9 TGTGCCAGCAGCCTGACAGGACGCTATGAAAAACTGTTTTTT CASSLTGRYEKLFF
TRBJ2-1 14 TRBD2 NA TRBV27 TGTGCCAGCTGGTTTTCTAGCGGGGGCAGTGAGCAGTTCTTC CASWFSSGGSEQFF
TRBJ2-7 14 NA NA TRBV7-2 TGTGCCAGCAGCTTAGGTGACGTACGCTACGAGCAGTACTTC CASSLGDVRYEQYF
TRBJ1-5 16 TRBD1 NA TRBV15 TGTGCCACCAGCAGAGGCGGGACAGGGGGGAATCAGCCCCAGCATTTT CATSRGGTGGNQPQHF
TRBJ1-4 14 TRBD1 NA TRBV5-8 TGTGCCAGCAGCTTGTTCAGGGGGAGTGAAAAACTGTTTTTT CASSLFRGSEKLFF
TRBJ2-7 16 TRBD2 NA TRBV6-5 TGTGCCAGCAGTTACTCGTGGTCTAGCGGGTTCTACGAGCAGTACTTC CASSYSWSSGFYEQYF
TRBJ1-1 15 NA few TRBV28 TGTGCCAGCAGTCCTCGGTCCAACCTGAACACTGAAGCTTTCTTT CASSPRSNLNTEAFF
TRBJ2-7 15 NA NA TRBV7-2 TGTGCCAGCAGCCCTCGGTGGGGGGATGACTACGAGCAGTACTTC CASSPRWGDDYEQYF
TRBJ1-2 16 NA NA TRBV7-2 TGTGCCAGCAGCTTGGCGGGGGCCCTCGAGCGATATGGCTACACCTTC CASSLAGALERYGYTF
TRBJ1-2 15 TRBD1 NA TRBV11-2 TGTGCCAGCAGCTCTCAGGGGGCTTGGGGATATGGCTACACCTTC CASSSQGAWGYGYTF
TRBJ1-4 16 NA once TRBV5-1 TGCGCCAGCAGCTTACAAAGCCTAGGGACGGGGGAAAAACTGTTTTTT CASSLQSLGTGEKLFF
TRBJ1-5 13 NA NA TRBV24-1 TGTGCCACCAGGCAGTATAGCAATCAGCCCCAGCATTTT CATRQYSNQPQHF
TRBJ2-1 12 TRBD1 few TRBV12-3/TRBV12-4 TGTGCCAGCGGACAGGATTACAATGAGCAGTTCTTC CASGQDYNEQFF
TRBJ1-5 14 NA NA TRBV28 TGTGCCAGCAGTCCTCAGGACAAGGGTCAGCCCCAGCATTTT CASSPQDKGQPQHF
TRBJ1-2 15 TRBD1 NA TRBV10-3 TGTGCCATCAGTGGGTCGACAGGGGCTGGGTACGGCTACACCTTC CAISGSTGAGYGYTF
TRBJ2-2 14 NA NA TRBV7-2 TGTGCCAGCAGCTTTCTTCAGGGAGTCGGGGAGCTGTTTTTT CASSFLQGVGELFF
TRBJ2-5 13 NA NA TRBV28 TGTGCCAGCAGTTTAGGAGGAATGGAGACCCAGTACTTC CASSLGGMETQYF
TRBJ2-1 15 TRBD1 NA TRBV5-4 TGTGCCAGCAGCACGAGGACAGGGGAATACAATGAGCAGTTCTTC CASSTRTGEYNEQFF
TRBJ1-5 14 NA few TRBV3-1/TRBV3-2 TGTGCCAGCAGTGGCGGAAGGGGCAATCAGCCCCAGCATTTT CASSGGRGNQPQHF
TRBJ1-1 14 NA NA TRBV6-4 TGTGCCAGCAGAAACTTTCAGGCGGACGCTGAAGCTTTCTTT CASRNFQADAEAFF
TRBJ1-5 15 NA NA TRBV6-5 TGTGCCAGCAGGGGCGACAGGCTCCTTTATCAGCCCCAGCATTTT CASRGDRLLYQPQHF
TRBJ1-1 15 NA once TRBV6-5 TGTGCCAGCAGTTACGAGAGGGGAGGGGGGACTGAAGCTTTCTTT CASSYERGGGTEAFF
TRBJ2-1 16 TRBD2 NA TRBV28 TGTGCCAGCAGCCGGCCCGGAGCGGGGGTTAGTGGTGAGCAGTTCTTC CASSRPGAGVSGEQFF
TRBJ2-7 13 NA NA TRBV30 TGTGCCTGGAGTCAAGCCAGGTTGGGGGAGCAGTACTTC CAWSQARLGEQYF
TRBJ2-1 13 NA NA TRBV4-3 TGCGCCAGCAGCCAAGGGGCTTACAATGAGCAGTTCTTC CASSQGAYNEQFF